The 17 T cell receptor beta chains given below trace back to one sample, sequenced in a study of post-analysis software for immune sequencing data. Study results and caveats: Patients carried roughly 5 TRBV segments more frequently than controls did, and TRBV5-6, TRBV5-1 and TRBV20-1 were among them.

The TCR beta cDNA libraries contained unique molecular identifiers. TCRdb reanalysed the PCR reads using MiXCR and keeps one entry per CDR3 protein. The sample has fewer than 700,000 distinct CDR3 sequences; roughly 47% are singletons. Their antigens are not known. The sample consisted of blood. The origin of the receptors is a girl under 18 with multiple sclerosis.

This clonotype was seen just once. The CDR3 loop is CASNLDRGGNQPQHF. The CDR3 coding sequence is TGTGCCAGCAACCTAGACAGGGGGGGCAATCAGCCCCAGCATTTT. The rearrangement uses TRBV6-6 and TRBJ1-5; 9 bases are shared with TRBD1. The length of the CDR3 is 15 residues. Looked up from germline, CDR1 is MNHNY and CDR2 is SVGAGI (reference sequence). V shed 7 bases, J shed 2 bases, and the junction held 6 bases outside the gene matches.

The chain couples TRBV2 to TRBJ1-2; D uncertain. Trimming removed 2 bases at V and 1 base at J, with 17 bases between. Looked up from germline, CDR1 is SNHLY and CDR2 is FYNNEI. This CDR3 comprises 17 residues. In DNA, the CDR3 is TGTGCCAGCAGTGAAACCGGGAAGGGCACGGTTAACTATGGCTACACCTTC. This translates into CASSETGKGTVNYGYTF.

This clonotype was observed a handful of times. The CDR3 loop is CASSQTGTSEKLFF. For the CDR3, the DNA is TGTGCCAGCAGCCAGACAGGGACCAGTGAAAAACTGTTTTTT. V is TRBV7-9 and J is TRBJ1-4, with TRBD1 identical over 7 bases. In germline, CDR1 is SEHNR, CDR2 FQNEAQ (reference sequence). The CDR3 has 14 residues. Germline trimming cut 5 bases from V and 7 bases from J; bases unmatched to any gene: 7. Together with reference TRBV7-9 and TRBJ1-4, the CDR3 gives the full variable domain: DTGVSQNPRHKITKRGQNVTFRCDPISEHNRLYWYRQTLGQGPEFLTYFQNEAQLEKSRLLSDRFSAERPKGSFSTLEIQRTEQGDSAMYLCASSQTGTSEKLFFGSGTQLSVL.

The V and J genes are TRBV6-5 and TRBJ1-2; perhaps TRBD1 as D (5 bases). V lost 6 bases and J 2 bases, leaving 16 bases between the germline ends. The CDR3 covers 15 residues. CDR1 and CDR2 (germline): MNHEY, SVGAGI. The CDR3 sequence is CASRRWGIPNYGYTF. DNA of the CDR3: TGTGCCAGCAGAAGATGGGGGATCCCGAACTATGGCTACACCTTC.

This clonotype was detected a few times. The chain joins TRBV6-4 to TRBJ2-1, with 9 bases aligning to TRBD2. CDR3 length: 16 residues. With V trimmed by 0 bases and J by 4 bases, 4 bases remained unmatched. Germline values: CDR1 MRHNA, CDR2 SNTAGT. The CDR3 nucleotides are TGTGCCAGCAGTGACTCGGCGACTAGCGGATACAATGAGCAGTTCTTC. It is translated as CASSDSATSGYNEQFF.

This clonotype came up a few times. V and J are TRBV6-1 and TRBJ1-1; D is possibly TRBD1 (6 bases). Trimming shortened V by 6 bases and J by 3 bases, and 17 bases separated the two germline ends. The CDR3 runs to 15 residues. Germline V gives CDR1 MNHNS, CDR2 SASEGT. CDR3 residues: CASSYPGGWYTEAFF. The CDR3 DNA reads as TGTGCCAGCAGCTATCCGGGGGGCTGGTACACTGAAGCTTTCTTT.

J is TRBJ2-7 and V is TRBV12-3 or TRBV12-4; 11 nucleotides agree with TRBD2. This CDR3 contains 15 residues. V shed 5 bases, J shed 3 bases, and the junction held 6 bases outside the gene matches. CDR3 protein: CASSAGTSGVYEQYF. DNA of the CDR3: TGTGCCAGCAGTGCCGGGACTAGCGGAGTCTACGAGCAGTACTTC.

The CDR3 DNA sequence: TGTGCCAGCAGCCATACGGCTAGTTCGACCCAGTACTTC. The encoded protein is CASSHTASSTQYF. The J gene is TRBJ2-7, the V gene TRBV7-3; D not resolved. Matching the DNA end better, TRBJ2-5 makes the J call doubtful. Germline V gene data show CDR1 as SGHTA and CDR2 as FQGTGA. The CDR3 spans 13 residues.

The chain joins TRBV5-1 to TRBJ2-5; TRBD2 aligns across 8 bases. The V and J ends lost 2 bases and 5 bases, in that order; junction bases with no gene match: 14. Germline V gives CDR1 SGHRS, CDR2 YFSETQ. This CDR3 region has 17 residues. The CDR3 reads CASSLRAGVGMVETQYF. CDR3 bases: TGCGCCAGCAGCTTAAGAGCGGGGGTGGGAATGGTCGAGACCCAGTACTTC.

The chain combines TRBV20-1 with TRBJ2-7, with D maybe TRBD1 (5 bases). CDR3 length equals 12 residues. The V and J ends lost 4 bases and 3 bases respectively, with 10 bases between them. Germline V lookup: CDR1 DFQATT, CDR2 SNEGSKA (reference sequence). The CDR3 region has the DNA TGCAGTGCTAAAATGGACAACTACGAGCAGTACTTC. Translated, it gives CSAKMDNYEQYF.

The table lists this clonotype with a few counts. V gene TRBV6-5 combines with J gene TRBJ2-3, with 7 bases that match TRBD1. CDR3 length: 14 residues. Germline CDR1 and CDR2: MNHEY and SVGAGI. V was clipped by 6 bases and J by 1 base; unmatched bases: 4. The CDR3 region has the DNA TGTGCCAGCAGAGATGACAGGGGCACAGATACGCAGTATTTT. It specifies CASRDDRGTDTQYF.

This clonotype showed up just a few times. V is TRBV24-1 and J is TRBJ2-1; 8 bases are a match to TRBD1. The trim removed 4 bases at V and 2 bases at J, leaving 6 bases unmatched. From germline, CDR1 is KGHDR and CDR2 SFDVKD. This CDR3 contains 16 residues. The CDR3 reads CATSEPGQATYNEQFF. In nucleotides, the CDR3 is TGTGCCACCAGTGAGCCGGGACAGGCAACCTACAATGAGCAGTTCTTC.

The rearrangement joins TRBV7-2 to TRBJ2-3; no clear D gene. Germline values: CDR1 SGHTA, CDR2 FQGNSA. The CDR3 has 15 residues. V was clipped by 0 bases and J by 5 bases, with 12 bases between them. This CDR3 reads CASSLARPAKDTQYF. In nucleotides, the CDR3 is TGTGCCAGCAGCTTAGCACGGCCAGCAAAAGATACGCAGTATTTT.

This chain's CDR3 is CASSLYGTEAFF. CDR3 DNA sequence: TGTGCCAGCAGCTTATACGGCACTGAAGCTTTCTTT. This chain connects TRBV11-2 to TRBJ1-1, with D unclear. Germline CDR1 SGHAT, CDR2 FQNNGV. Trimming took 2 bases from V and 4 from J, leaving 5 bases between them. There are 12 residues in the CDR3. The full variable domain, in which reference TRBV11-2 and TRBJ1-1 provide the parts outside the CDR3, is EAGVAQSPRYKIIEKRQSVAFWCNPISGHATLYWYQQILGQGPKLLIQFQNNGVVDDSQLPKDRFSAERLKGVDSTLKIQPAKLEDSAVYLCASSLYGTEAFFGQGTRLTVV.

This clonotype was observed a few times. The CDR3 loop reads CASSYGPRSEQYF. The CDR3 nucleotides read TGTGCCAGCAGTTACGGTCCGCGCAGCGAGCAGTACTTC. The rearrangement links TRBV6-5 to TRBJ2-7; no reliable D call. CDR3 length: 13 amino acids. Germline assignment: CDR1 MNHEY and CDR2 SVGAGI. V dropped 2 bases and J dropped 6 bases, with 11 bases sitting between them.

This sequence joins TRBV7-9 and TRBJ2-7; D is ambiguous. CDR3 size: 11 residues. V lost 5 bases and J 3 bases, leaving 5 bases between the germline ends. Germline lookup yields CDR1 SEHNR and CDR2 FQNEAQ (reference sequence). CDR3 sequence reads: CASSINYEQYF. CDR3 DNA sequence: TGTGCCAGCAGCATAAACTACGAGCAGTACTTC.

This CDR3 reads CSVLTGSNYGYTF. The CDR3, as DNA: TGCAGCGTCCTGACAGGGAGTAACTATGGCTACACCTTC. The chain combines TRBV29-1 with TRBJ1-2; 7 positions agree with TRBD1. This CDR3 has 13 residues. Germline loops: CDR1 SQVTM, CDR2 ANQGSEA. The J segment lost 1 base and the V segment lost 6 bases, leaving 5 bases of the junction unmatched.